This T cell receptor (beta chain) was found in a study of blood T cell repertoires in COVID-19. Study summary: Samples taken during acute and convalescent COVID-19 were collected in the United States, Italy and Spain. T cells, B-cell-depleted T cells, or PBMCs provided the cDNA or gDNA that served as material.

Authors' processing steps: It was from reference gene primer amplification that nucleated cell counts were estimated. Libraries were prepared by immunoSEQ multiplex PCR; TCRdb keeps only in-frame clonotypes and omits some of them. The DNA gave D and trimming, while V, J and clone size come from that table. This table holds under 300,000 clones, approximately 78% found once. Sample: peripheral blood. The receptor's source is a young woman with acute or convalescent COVID-19.

Here the CDR3 reads CASSLGHVSSGANVLTF. CDR3 bases: TGCGCCAGCAGCTTAGGACACGTGAGCTCTGGGGCCAACGTCCTGACTTTC. The V gene is TRBV5-1, the J gene TRBJ2-6; D possibly corresponds to TRBD1 (5 bases). The CDR3 is 17 amino acids. Trimming took off 2 bases at V and 0 bases at J, with 12 bases between the two ends. Germline assignment: CDR1 SGHRS and CDR2 YFSETQ.